In its sample, the clone carrying this T cell receptor beta chain was seen many times. Its antigen is not known. The CDR3 has 16 amino acids. Germline V gene sequence: CDR1 DFQATT, CDR2 SNEGSKA (reference sequence). V was pared by 4 bases and J by 4 bases, with 10 bases of the junction left unmatched. This record comes from a study of blood T cells in healthy people across ages. Study findings and constraints: Whereas aged donors had fewer naive CD4+ cells, long-lived donors had more of them and higher diversity.

Through a sample-barcoded 5' primer and a J-beta primer mix, a second PCR was run for about 6 to 11 cycles. Each of the cDNA molecules was tagged by a template-switch adaptor with 12 random nucleotides. TCRdb redid the calling of the 5' RACE reads with MiXCR, one entry per CDR3 protein. The sample holds about 1.6 million distinct CDR3 sequences, about 31% seen once. This clonotype originated in a woman younger than 45 in good health. This chain uses TRBV20-1 with TRBJ2-5; 12 bases are shared with TRBD1. Sequenced sample: blood. CDR3 amino acids: CSATSGTGGQGETQYF. Written as DNA, the CDR3 is TGCAGTGCTACTTCGGGGACAGGGGGCCAGGGAGAGACCCAGTACTTC.